The clone carrying this T cell receptor (beta chain) was recorded once. What it binds is unknown. The data originate from a study of cytomegalovirus exposure and HLA in healthy donors. Researchers ran the PCR with 60 Vbeta and 13 Jbeta primers. Sequencing used immunoSEQ multiplex PCR; TCRdb keeps in-frame clones, though not all of them. Of more than 150,000 clones listed, 82% are singletons. General study results and limits: Presence/absence results assume similar sequencing depth per donor, which may not hold. Some V segments, including TRBV6-2 and TRBV6-3, were excluded as indistinguishable.

V was cut by 5 bases and J by 5 bases, with 12 bases left in between. Germline loops: CDR1 SGHTA, CDR2 FQGTGA. This CDR3 has 14 amino acids. The TCR sequence derives from a middle-aged man in good health and CMV-seronegative. The V call is TRBV7-3, the J call TRBJ2-2; D is ambiguous. Sequenced: PBMCs. For the CDR3, the DNA is TGTGCCAGCAGCCACGTTCACCAGACCGGGGAGCTGTTTTTT. Translation gives CASSHVHQTGELFF.